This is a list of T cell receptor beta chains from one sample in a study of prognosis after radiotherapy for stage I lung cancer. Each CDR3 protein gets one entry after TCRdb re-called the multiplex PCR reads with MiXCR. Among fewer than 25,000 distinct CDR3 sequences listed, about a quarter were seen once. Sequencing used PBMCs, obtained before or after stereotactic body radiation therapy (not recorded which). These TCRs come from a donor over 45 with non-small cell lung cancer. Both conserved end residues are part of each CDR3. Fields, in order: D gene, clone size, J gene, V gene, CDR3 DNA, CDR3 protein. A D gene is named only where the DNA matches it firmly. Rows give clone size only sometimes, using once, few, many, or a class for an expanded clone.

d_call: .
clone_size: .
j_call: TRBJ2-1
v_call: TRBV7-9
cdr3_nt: TGTGCCAGCAGATTGGAACACAATGAGCAGTTCTTC
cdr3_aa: CASRLEHNEQFF

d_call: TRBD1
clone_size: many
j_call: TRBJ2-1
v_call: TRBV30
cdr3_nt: TGTGCCTGGAGCCACCAACCCCGGGACAGCCCCTTCTTC
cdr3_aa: CAWSHQPRDSPFF

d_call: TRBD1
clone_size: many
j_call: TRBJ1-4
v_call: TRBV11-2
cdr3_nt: TGTGCCAGCACGGACAGGGGAGATGGTGAAAAACTGTTTTTT
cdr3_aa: CASTDRGDGEKLFF

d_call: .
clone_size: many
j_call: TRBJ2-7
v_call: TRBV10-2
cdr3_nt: TGCGCCAGCAGTGAGCCTAGTAGTGTTAACTACGAGCAGTACTTC
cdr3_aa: CASSEPSSVNYEQYF

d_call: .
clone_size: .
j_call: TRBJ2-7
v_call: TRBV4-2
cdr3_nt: TGTGCCAACAGCCAAGTTGTGGGAAGTGCCTACGAGCAGTACTTC
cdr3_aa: CANSQVVGSAYEQYF

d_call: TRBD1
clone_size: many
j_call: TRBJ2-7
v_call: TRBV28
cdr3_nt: TGTGCCAGCAGGAGGGGACAGAACTACGAGCAGTACTTC
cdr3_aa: CASRRGQNYEQYF

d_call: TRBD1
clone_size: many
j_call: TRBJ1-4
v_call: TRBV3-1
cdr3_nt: TGTGCCAGCAGCGACAGGGAGGATGAAAAACTGTTTTTT
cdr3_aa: CASSDREDEKLFF

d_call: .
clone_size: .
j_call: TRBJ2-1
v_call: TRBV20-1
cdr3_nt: TGCAGTGCAATCCCTACCGCACCGGACTACAATGAGCAGTTCTTC
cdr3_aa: CSAIPTAPDYNEQFF

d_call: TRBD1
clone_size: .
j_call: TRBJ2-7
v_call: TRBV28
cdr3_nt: TGCGCCAGCACCCAAGCCTGGGCAGGGGGCCAGTACGAGCAGTACTTC
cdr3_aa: CASTQAWAGGQYEQYF

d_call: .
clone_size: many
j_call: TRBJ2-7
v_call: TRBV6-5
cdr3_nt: TGTGCCAGCAGTTACGTAGGGGGCTCCTACGAGCAGTACTTC
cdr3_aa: CASSYVGGSYEQYF

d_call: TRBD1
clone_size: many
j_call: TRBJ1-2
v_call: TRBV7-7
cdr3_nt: TGTGCTAGCAGCTTATTCTCGGGACAGGGTAACTATGGCTACACCTTC
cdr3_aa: CASSLFSGQGNYGYTF

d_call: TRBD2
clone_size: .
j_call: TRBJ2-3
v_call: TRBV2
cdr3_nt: TGTGCCAGCTGGACTAGCGGGATTATGGGAACAGATACGCAGTATTTT
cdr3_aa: CASWTSGIMGTDTQYF

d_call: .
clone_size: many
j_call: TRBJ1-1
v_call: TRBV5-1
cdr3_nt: TGCGCCAGCAGCCCGCCGACGGACACTGAAGCTTTCTTT
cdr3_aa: CASSPPTDTEAFF